The entry below gives a single TCR beta chain sequence along with its context. This record belongs to a study of blood T cell repertoires in COVID-19. CDR1 and CDR2 (germline): SGHAT, FQNNGV. The junction had 3 bases not matched to a gene; V was cut back by 4 bases and J by 4 bases. The CDR3 is made up of 14 amino acids. Generated by immunoSEQ multiplex PCR, the TCRdb table keeps only in-frame clones and is missing some. Here the sample spans about 60,000 clones, 82% being singletons. Sequencing was done on a sample of peripheral blood. The rearrangement joins TRBV11-2 to TRBJ2-2, with TRBD2 identical over 7 bases. The TCR sequence derives from a woman aged 80 or over with acute or convalescent COVID-19. CDR3 sequence: CASSSQRGTGELFF. The CDR3 nucleotides read TGTGCCAGCAGCTCACAGCGGGGCACCGGGGAGCTGTTTTTT.